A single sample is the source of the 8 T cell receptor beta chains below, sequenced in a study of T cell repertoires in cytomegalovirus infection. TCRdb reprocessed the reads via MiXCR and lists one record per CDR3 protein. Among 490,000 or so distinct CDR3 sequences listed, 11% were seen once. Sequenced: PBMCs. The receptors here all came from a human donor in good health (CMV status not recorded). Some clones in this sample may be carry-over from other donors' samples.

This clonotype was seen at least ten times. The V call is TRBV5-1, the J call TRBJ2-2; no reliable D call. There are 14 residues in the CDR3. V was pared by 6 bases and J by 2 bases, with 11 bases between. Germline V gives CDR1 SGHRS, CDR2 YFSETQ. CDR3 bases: TGCGCCAGCAATAACGGGCTAAACACCGGGGAGCTGTTTTTT. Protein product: CASNNGLNTGELFF.

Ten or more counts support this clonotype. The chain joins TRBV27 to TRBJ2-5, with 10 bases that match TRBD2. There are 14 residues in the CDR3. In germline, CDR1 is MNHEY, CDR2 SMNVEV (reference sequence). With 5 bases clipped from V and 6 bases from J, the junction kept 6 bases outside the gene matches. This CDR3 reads CASSLLAGDKTQYF. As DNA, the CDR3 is TGTGCCAGCAGTCTTCTAGCGGGAGATAAGACCCAGTACTTC.

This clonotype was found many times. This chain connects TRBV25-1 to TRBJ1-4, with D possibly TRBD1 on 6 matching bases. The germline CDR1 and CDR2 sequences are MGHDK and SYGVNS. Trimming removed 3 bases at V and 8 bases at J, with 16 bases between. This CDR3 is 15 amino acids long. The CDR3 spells CASSDLQGFMEKLFF. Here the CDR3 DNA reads TGTGCCAGCAGTGATCTACAGGGCTTTATGGAAAAACTGTTTTTT.

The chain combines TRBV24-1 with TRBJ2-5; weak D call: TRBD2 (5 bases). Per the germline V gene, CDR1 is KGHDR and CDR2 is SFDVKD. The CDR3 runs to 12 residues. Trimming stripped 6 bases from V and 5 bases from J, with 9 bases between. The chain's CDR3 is CATSRGGETQYF. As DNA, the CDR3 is TGTGCCACCAGTCGGGGTGGGGAGACCCAGTACTTC.

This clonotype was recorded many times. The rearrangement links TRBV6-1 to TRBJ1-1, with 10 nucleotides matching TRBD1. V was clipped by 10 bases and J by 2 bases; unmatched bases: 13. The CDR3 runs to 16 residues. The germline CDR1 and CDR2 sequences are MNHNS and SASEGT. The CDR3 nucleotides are TGTGCCACTAACCTCGACAGGGGGCAAGTCAACACTGAAGCTTTCTTT. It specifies CATNLDRGQVNTEAFF.

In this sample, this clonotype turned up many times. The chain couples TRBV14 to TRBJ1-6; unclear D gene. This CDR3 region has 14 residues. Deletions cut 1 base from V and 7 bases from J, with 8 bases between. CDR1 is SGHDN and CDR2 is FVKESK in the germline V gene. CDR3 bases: TGTGCCAGCAGCCAAGGTTGGCGGAATTCACCCCTCCACTTT. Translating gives CASSQGWRNSPLHF.

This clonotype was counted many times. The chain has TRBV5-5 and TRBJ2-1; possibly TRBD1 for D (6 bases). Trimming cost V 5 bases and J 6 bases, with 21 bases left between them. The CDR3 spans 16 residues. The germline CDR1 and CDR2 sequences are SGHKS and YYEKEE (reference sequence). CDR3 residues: CASSFPQGSLGNEQFF. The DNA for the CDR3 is TGTGCCAGCAGTTTCCCTCAGGGGTCGTTAGGCAATGAGCAGTTCTTC.

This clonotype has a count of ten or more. The CDR3 reads CASSLDRGVQYF. CDR3 nucleotide sequence: TGTGCCAGCAGCTTAGATCGGGGGGTGCAGTACTTC. The chain has TRBV11-2 and TRBJ2-7, with 7 nucleotides matching TRBD2. The V and J ends lost 0 bases and 9 bases, in that order; junction bases with no gene match: 2. The CDR3 totals 12 residues. The germline V gene encodes CDR1 SGHAT and CDR2 FQNNGV.